This TCR beta chain was profiled in a study of response to subunit inactivated influenza vaccine. A single record per CDR3 protein comes from TCRdb applying MiXCR to the RT-PCR reads. The profile shows over 650,000 distinct CDR3 sequences, 15% to 20% of them singletons. CDR1 and CDR2 from the germline V gene are ENHRY and SYGVKD. Trimming cost V 6 bases and J 4 bases; bases outside gene matches: 2. The CDR3 length is 14 residues. Sample: PBMCs from blood, taken around 5 days after vaccination. This TCR came from a man aged 45-60 years who received an inactivated influenza vaccine. The gene calls are TRBV10-3 and TRBJ2-7; 14 bases align to TRBD2. CDR3 sequence: CAIRRTSGRYEQYF. The DNA for the CDR3 is TGTGCCATCAGGAGGACTAGCGGGAGGTACGAGCAGTACTTC.